The 28 T cell receptor beta chains presented below share a single source sample, sequenced in a study of T cell clonality in common variable immunodeficiency. Profiling relied on immunoSEQ multiplex PCR, and the TCRdb table lists in-frame clones only, not all of them. In total the sample includes 55,000 to 65,000 clones, none of them seen once. Material for sequencing was peripheral blood mononuclear cells. These receptors all stem from a person aged 18 to 70 in good health.

This clone has a count of ten or more. Incomplete CDR3 DNA: TGTGCCAGCAGAGGGACAGGGGAAGGAAACACC. This translates into CASRGTGEGNT. The whole CDR3 sequence reads CASRGTGEGNTIYF. This chain uses TRBV2 with TRBJ1-3; 10 bases match TRBD1. The read terminates 3 residues ahead of where the CDR3 ends, so the germline J gene completes it. The trim removed 6 bases at V and 4 bases at J, leaving 3 bases unmatched. The CDR3 contains 14 residues. CDR1 is SNHLY, CDR2 FYNNEI, per germline.

This clone was picked up many times. The read ends 3 residues early relative to the CDR3; the germline J gene fills the gap. The chain recombines TRBV12-3 or TRBV12-4 with TRBJ2-2, with 7 bases lining up with TRBD2. This CDR3 region has 15 residues. The V segment lost 6 bases and the J segment 5 bases; nucleotides outside the gene matches: 9. The CDR3 DNA, read in part, is TGTGCCAGCAGGGTTAGGCTAGCGGAAACCGGGGAG. It is translated as CASRVRLAETGE. The full CDR3 reads CASRVRLAETGELFF.

This clone has at least ten counts. Read coverage stops 3 residues before the CDR3 terminus; the germline J gene supplies the remainder. The V gene is TRBV5-6, the J gene TRBJ2-7; TRBD2 matches 7 bases. Germline trimming cut 1 base from V and 2 bases from J; bases unmatched to any gene: 3. The CDR3 has 14 residues. Germline values: CDR1 SGHDT, CDR2 YYEEEE. This CDR3 reads CASSLTSVTYEQYF. CDR3 DNA, as far as it was read: TGTGCCAGCAGCTTGACTAGCGTGACCTACGAG.

This clone was seen many times. The DNA ends 3 residues before the CDR3 does, and the rest of the CDR3 is filled in from the germline J gene. V and J are TRBV29-1 and TRBJ2-5, with 9 nucleotides matching TRBD2. Trimming cost V 4 bases and J 2 bases; bases outside gene matches: 8. The germline V gene has CDR1 SQVTM and CDR2 ANQGSEA. This CDR3 is built from 15 residues. CDR3 DNA, as far as it was read: TGCAGCGTTGTCTTCGCGGGAGGGTTGCAAGAGACC. Translating gives CSVVFAGGLQET. The CDR3 as a whole reads CSVVFAGGLQETQYF.

This clone was observed many times. The sequence runs out 3 residues before the end of the CDR3; the remainder is reconstructed from the germline J gene. This rearrangement joins TRBV5-1 to TRBJ1-2, with D possibly being TRBD1 (5 bases). The CDR3 loop spans 13 amino acids. Trimming removed 4 bases from V and 3 bases from J, with 10 bases in between. Germline assignment: CDR1 SGHRS and CDR2 YFSETQ. The sequenced CDR3 bases are TGCGCCAGCAGCGAGGGACTTTACTATGGC. Protein: CASSEGLYYG. The whole CDR3 is CASSEGLYYGYTF.

This clone has a count of ten or more. The CDR3 extends 3 residues past the end of the read, so its final part is completed from the germline J gene. The chain employs TRBV7-6 and TRBJ2-2; D ambiguous. The CDR3 runs to 13 residues. The ends were cut back, 7 bases at V and 1 base at J, with 7 bases in the middle. Looked up from germline, CDR1 is SGHVS and CDR2 is FNYEAQ. The CDR3 is CASTLGNTGELFF. The covered CDR3 bases are TGTGCCAGCACCCTCGGGAACACCGGGGAG.

This clone was found many times. The sequenced part of the CDR3 DNA is TGCAGCGTGAAAGACGACAGGGAGAACACTGAA. It yields the protein CSVKDDRENTE. The entire CDR3 is CSVKDDRENTEAFF. The chain has TRBV29-1 and TRBJ1-1; the match to TRBD1 covers 7 bases. The sequenced fragment ends 3 residues before the CDR3 boundary, so the rest is inferred from the germline J gene. The CDR3 covers 14 residues. The V gene's germline CDR1 is SQVTM and CDR2 ANQGSEA. The V gene end was trimmed by 6 bases and the J gene end by 1 base; junction bases not matched to a gene: 8.

This clone was counted at least ten times. The CDR3 end falls 3 residues outside the read, so it is completed with the germline J gene. This chain joins TRBV18 and TRBJ1-1, with TRBD1 matching over 8 bases. V lost 0 bases to trimming and J lost 5 bases; unmatched junction nucleotides: 5. The CDR3 is 15 residues long. Germline CDR1 KGHSH, CDR2 LQKENI. The covered CDR3 bases are TGTGCCAGCTCACCACCGGACAGGGCAGGAACTGAA. Its protein is CASSPPDRAGTE. In full, the CDR3 reads CASSPPDRAGTEAFF.

This clone was seen at least ten times. The read falls 3 residues short of the CDR3 end, and the missing part is taken from the germline J gene. The chain employs TRBV13 and TRBJ2-7; maybe TRBD1 (6 bases). The CDR3 runs to 15 residues. Trimming shortened V by 1 base and J by 2 bases, and 12 bases separated the two germline ends. Per the germline V gene, CDR1 is PRHDT and CDR2 is FYEKMQ (reference sequence). This chain's CDR3 is CASSLEARGTYEQYF. Incomplete CDR3 DNA: TGTGCCAGCAGCTTAGAGGCCAGGGGAACCTACGAG.

The table lists this clone with many counts. The read falls 3 residues short of the CDR3 end, and the missing part is taken from the germline J gene. The chain couples TRBV7-2 to TRBJ2-2; possible D gene TRBD2, 5 bases. This CDR3 is built from 13 residues. V was trimmed by 5 bases and J by 8 bases, leaving 12 bases between them. Germline V gene data show CDR1 as SGHTA and CDR2 as FQGNSA. The CDR3 sequence is CASSPRGGGELFF. The sequenced part of the CDR3 DNA is TGTGCCAGCAGCCCCAGAGGCGGGGGGGAG. Full variable domain (outside the CDR3, taken from reference TRBV7-2 and TRBJ2-2): GAGVSQSPSNKVTEKGKDVELRCDPISGHTALYWYRQSLGQGLEFLIYFQGNSAPDKSGLPSDRFSAERTGGSVSTLTIQRTQQEDSAVYLCASSPRGGGELFFGEGSRLTVL.

This clone was picked up many times. The CDR3 loop reads CASSLVQGYIGEQYF. The CDR3 DNA, read in part, is TGCGCCAGCAGCTTGGTACAGGGTTATATCGGCGAG. The chain combines TRBV5-1 with TRBJ2-7; TRBD1 is a possible D gene (6 bases). The sequenced fragment ends 3 residues before the CDR3 boundary, so the rest is inferred from the germline J gene. Between the trimmed V and J ends, which lost 0 bases and 6 bases, there was a span of 16 bases. Per the germline V gene, CDR1 is SGHRS and CDR2 is YFSETQ. The CDR3 is 15 residues long. Looking up the rest from reference TRBV5-1 and TRBJ2-7 gives the full variable domain: KAGVTQTPRYLIKTRGQQVTLSCSPISGHRSVSWYQQTPGQGLQFLFEYFSETQRNKGNFPGRFSGRQFSNSRSEMNVSTLELGDSALYLCASSLVQGYIGEQYFGPGTRLTVT.

This clone showed up many times. The read ends 3 residues before the CDR3 terminus; that terminus is restored from the germline J gene. The chain is built from TRBV19 and TRBJ2-1; TRBD1 aligns across 9 bases. The germline V gene has CDR1 LNHDA and CDR2 SQIVND (reference sequence). This CDR3 has 15 amino acids. V was clipped by 5 bases and J by 5 bases; unmatched bases: 7. CDR3 DNA, as far as it was read: TGTGCCAGTAGTCCGCGGGACAGGGTTCACAATGAG. Residues: CASSPRDRVHNE. The whole CDR3 sequence reads CASSPRDRVHNEQFF.

This clone was counted ten times or more. At one end the junction does not follow the germline gene, possibly because of a read error. The read terminates 3 residues before the CDR3 end, so the remaining end is supplied by the germline J gene. The chain couples TRBV7-7 to TRBJ2-1; 9 nucleotides match TRBD1. CDR3 length: 13 residues. Germline V CDR1 and CDR2: SSHAT, FNYEAQ (reference sequence). The CDR3 protein is CASSRDRETEQFF. Incomplete CDR3 DNA: TGTGCTAGCAGCCGGGACAGGGAGACTGAG.

This clone was observed at least ten times. The read halts 3 residues ahead of the CDR3 end, with the missing end drawn from the germline J gene. The chain employs TRBV12-3 or TRBV12-4 and TRBJ2-5; TRBD1 might be the D (6 bases). The CDR3 is 14 residues long. V gave up 5 bases and J gave up 4 bases, with 14 bases separating them. CDR3: CASSLNRVSETQYF. The covered CDR3 bases are TGTGCCAGCAGTCTCAACAGGGTGTCAGAGACC.

The table lists this clone with many counts. The sequenced part of the CDR3 DNA is TGTGCCAGCAGGGGGGCCAGGGGCTTCTACGAG. Its translation is CASRGARGFYE. In full, the CDR3 reads CASRGARGFYEQYF. This rearrangement joins TRBV28 to TRBJ2-7; tentative D call: TRBD1 (6 bases). The observed sequence ends 3 residues before the CDR3 terminus, with the missing tail filled in from the germline J gene. The V end lost 6 bases, the J end lost 3 bases, and 15 bases lay between the germline ends. The CDR3 totals 14 residues. Germline assignment: CDR1 MDHEN and CDR2 SYDVKM.

This clone occurred many times. The read terminates 3 residues before the CDR3 end, so the remaining end is supplied by the germline J gene. V gene TRBV20-1 combines with J gene TRBJ2-1; 10 bases align to TRBD2. Germline V lookup: CDR1 DFQATT, CDR2 SNEGSKA (reference sequence). The V and J ends lost 1 base and 6 bases, in that order; junction bases with no gene match: 6. The CDR3 runs 15 residues. The CDR3 here is CSARAQREGINEQFF. The covered CDR3 bases are TGCAGTGCTAGAGCCCAGCGGGAGGGTATCAATGAG.

This clone was found many times. Sequencing ends 3 residues short of the CDR3 end; the germline J gene provides the rest. The gene calls are TRBV27 and TRBJ1-2; unclear D gene. V lost 0 bases and J lost 4, with 9 bases in between. This CDR3 contains 14 residues. In germline, CDR1 is MNHEY, CDR2 SMNVEV (reference sequence). The chain's CDR3 is CASSLSQVLYGYTF. The sequenced part of the CDR3 DNA is TGTGCCAGCAGTTTATCGCAGGTCCTCTATGGC.

Ten or more counts support this clone. The CDR3 is cut off 3 residues early in the read; its end comes from the germline J gene. The chain carries TRBV5-1 and TRBJ2-5; D unresolved. Between the trimmed V and J ends, which lost 0 bases and 1 base, there was a span of 7 bases. CDR1 is SGHRS, CDR2 YFSETQ, per germline. The CDR3 covers 14 residues. CDR3 protein: CASSLAQIQETQYF. The sequenced part of the CDR3 DNA is TGCGCCAGCAGCTTGGCCCAGATCCAAGAGACC.

This clone was counted at least ten times. The CDR3 goes on 3 residues after the read ends, and that part is filled in from the germline J gene. V is TRBV5-1 and J is TRBJ1-1, with D maybe TRBD1 (6 bases). Germline CDR1 and CDR2: SGHRS and YFSETQ. The germline V and J ends were trimmed by 7 bases and 0 bases, with 16 bases remaining between them. The CDR3 contains 15 residues. The CDR3 sequence is CASSLRDTLNTEAFF. The sequenced part of the CDR3 DNA is TGCGCCAGCTCCCTGCGGGACACCCTGAACACTGAA.

This clone was counted many times. The CDR3 is cut off 3 residues early in the read; its end comes from the germline J gene. The chain combines TRBV7-8 with TRBJ2-2; 7 bases line up with TRBD2. CDR3 size: 16 residues. Germline loops: CDR1 SGHVS, CDR2 FQNEAQ. Trimming removed 7 bases from V and 4 bases from J; junction bases left unmatched: 12. The chain's CDR3 is CASIRTSPFGTGELFF. The sequenced part of the CDR3 DNA is TGTGCCAGCATACGGACTAGTCCGTTTGGCACCGGGGAG.

There are many counts of this clone. Compared with germline, one end of the junction differs, possibly owing to a read error. The read finishes 3 residues shy of the CDR3 end, and the germline J gene is used to complete it. The gene calls are TRBV4-1 and TRBJ2-3, with D possibly matching TRBD1 (5 bases). In germline, CDR1 is MGHRA, CDR2 YSYEKL. CDR3 length: 16 residues. Incomplete CDR3 DNA: TGCACCAGCAGCCAAGACGGCAGGGCTAGCACAGATACG. The encoded protein is CTSSQDGRASTDT. The entire CDR3 protein reads CTSSQDGRASTDTQYF.

This clone has at least ten counts. The sequence runs out 3 residues before the end of the CDR3; the remainder is reconstructed from the germline J gene. The gene calls are TRBV6-2 or TRBV6-3 and TRBJ2-7, with 8 bases aligning to TRBD2. This CDR3 is built from 13 residues. Losses at the gene ends were 6 bases for V and 6 bases for J; bases not matched to a gene: 7. Germline V lookup: CDR1 MNHEY, CDR2 SVGEGT. The CDR3 DNA, read in part, is TGTGCCAGCAGCCTCGGACTAGCAGGCGAG. Amino acids: CASSLGLAGE. The whole CDR3 sequence reads CASSLGLAGEQYF.

This clone occurred many times. The CDR3 end lies 3 residues beyond the end of the read and is filled in from the germline J gene. The V and J genes are TRBV7-6 and TRBJ2-5, with TRBD2 matching over 10 bases. The J segment lost 6 bases and the V segment lost 0 bases, leaving 7 bases of the junction unmatched. CDR3 length: 16 amino acids. CDR1 SGHVS and CDR2 FNYEAQ come from the germline V gene. CDR3 DNA (partial): TGTGCCAGCAGCTTAGCTTCCGGGACTAGCGTGCAGACC. Its translation: CASSLASGTSVQT. The full CDR3 protein reads CASSLASGTSVQTQYF. Filled out from reference TRBV7-6 and TRBJ2-5, the complete variable domain reads GAGVSQSPRYKVTKRGQDVALRCDPISGHVSLYWYRQALGQGPEFLTYFNYEAQQDKSGLPNDRFSAERPEGSISTLTIQRTEQRDSAMYRCASSLASGTSVQTQYFGPGTRLLVL.

This clone occurred many times. The sequenced fragment ends 3 residues before the CDR3 boundary, so the rest is inferred from the germline J gene. V gene TRBV3-1 (or the pseudogene TRBV3-2) combines with J gene TRBJ2-7; no reliable D call. This CDR3 contains 15 residues. The germline V and J ends were trimmed by 3 bases and 1 base, with 13 bases remaining between them. The V gene's germline CDR1 is LGHDT and CDR2 YNNKEL (reference sequence). CDR3 bases read: TGTGCCAGCAGCCATCTTCACAAAGAATCCTACGAG. Its translation is CASSHLHKESYE. The whole CDR3 reads CASSHLHKESYEQYF.

This clone was picked up many times. The CDR3 goes on 3 residues after the read ends, and that part is filled in from the germline J gene. J is TRBJ1-1 and V is TRBV5-1, with TRBD1 matching over 7 bases. Germline V lookup: CDR1 SGHRS, CDR2 YFSETQ. V trimming: 3 bases; J trimming: 1 base; junction bases outside the gene matches: 3. The CDR3 loop spans 14 amino acids. The sequenced CDR3 bases are TGCGCCAGCAGCTCTGGGACAGCGAACACTGAA. Amino acid sequence: CASSSGTANTE. The CDR3 in its entirety is CASSSGTANTEAFF.

This clone was detected many times. The read ends 3 residues before the CDR3 terminus; that terminus is restored from the germline J gene. V gene TRBV12-3 or TRBV12-4 combines with J gene TRBJ2-1; 7 bases match TRBD2. V shed 4 bases, J shed 4 bases, and the junction held 7 bases outside the gene matches. The CDR3 is made up of 15 amino acids. The DNA read from the CDR3 is TGTGCCAGCAGTTCTCCGGGACTACATTACAATGAG. Translation gives CASSSPGLHYNE. The full CDR3 protein reads CASSSPGLHYNEQFF.

This clone was detected only a few times. The CDR3 is cut off 3 residues early in the read; its end comes from the germline J gene. The chain carries TRBV18 and TRBJ2-7, with D maybe TRBD2 (6 bases). The CDR3 is 14 amino acids. Deletions cut 5 bases from V and 1 base from J, with 12 bases between. Per germline, CDR1 KGHSH and CDR2 LQKENI. The CDR3 bases that were read are TGTGCCAGCTCATGGACTACTATGTCCTACGAG. As protein: CASSWTTMSYE. The entire CDR3 protein reads CASSWTTMSYEQYF.

This clone was counted ten times or more. At one of its ends the junction is not consistent with the germline gene, which may arise from a read error. The sequenced fragment ends 3 residues before the CDR3 boundary, so the rest is inferred from the germline J gene. The chain links TRBV4-2 to TRBJ2-5; tentatively, D is TRBD1 (7 bases). The CDR3 spans 17 residues. Per the germline V gene, CDR1 is LGHNA and CDR2 is YNFKEQ. CDR3 in amino acids: CASSHQGGRGLQGTQYF. CDR3 bases read: TGTGCCAGCAGCCATCAGGGGGGCAGGGGTCTTCAAGGGACC.